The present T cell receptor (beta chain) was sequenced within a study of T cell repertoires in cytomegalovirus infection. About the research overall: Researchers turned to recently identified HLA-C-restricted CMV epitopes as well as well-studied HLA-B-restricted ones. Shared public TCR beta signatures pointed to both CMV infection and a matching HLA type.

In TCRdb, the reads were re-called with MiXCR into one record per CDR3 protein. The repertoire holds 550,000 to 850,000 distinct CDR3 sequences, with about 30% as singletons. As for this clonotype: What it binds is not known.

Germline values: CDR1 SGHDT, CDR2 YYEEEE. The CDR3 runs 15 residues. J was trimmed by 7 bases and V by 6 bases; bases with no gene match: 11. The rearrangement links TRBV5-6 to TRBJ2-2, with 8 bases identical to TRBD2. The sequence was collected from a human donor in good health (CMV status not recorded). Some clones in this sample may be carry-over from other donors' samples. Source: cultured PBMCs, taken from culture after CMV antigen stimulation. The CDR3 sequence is CASTLQAGEGGELFF. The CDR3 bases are TGTGCCAGCACCCTCCAAGCGGGGGAGGGCGGGGAGCTGTTTTTT.